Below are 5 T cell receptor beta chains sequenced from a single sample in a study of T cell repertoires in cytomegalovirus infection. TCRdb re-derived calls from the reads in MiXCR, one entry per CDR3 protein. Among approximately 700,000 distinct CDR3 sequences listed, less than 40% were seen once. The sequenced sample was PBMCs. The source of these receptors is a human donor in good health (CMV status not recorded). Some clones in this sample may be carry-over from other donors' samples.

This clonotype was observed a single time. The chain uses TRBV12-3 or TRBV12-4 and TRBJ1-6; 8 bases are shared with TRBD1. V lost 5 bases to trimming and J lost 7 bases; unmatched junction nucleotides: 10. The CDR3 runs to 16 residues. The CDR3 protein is CASSPTGQGANSPLHF. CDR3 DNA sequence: TGTGCCAGCAGTCCCACAGGACAGGGAGCGAATTCACCCCTCCACTTT.

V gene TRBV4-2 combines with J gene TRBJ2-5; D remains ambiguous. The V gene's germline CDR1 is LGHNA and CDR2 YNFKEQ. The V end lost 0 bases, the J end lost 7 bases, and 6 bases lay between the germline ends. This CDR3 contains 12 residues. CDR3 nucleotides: TGTGCCAGCAGCCAAGACGGAAGGACCCAGTACTTC. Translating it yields CASSQDGRTQYF.

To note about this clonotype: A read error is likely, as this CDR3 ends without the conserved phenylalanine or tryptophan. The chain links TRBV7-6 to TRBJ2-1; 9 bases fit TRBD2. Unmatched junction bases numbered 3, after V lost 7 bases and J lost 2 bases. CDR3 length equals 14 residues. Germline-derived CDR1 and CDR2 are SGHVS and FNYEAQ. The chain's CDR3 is CASTSGGPYNEQFL. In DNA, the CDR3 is TGTGCCAGCACAAGCGGGGGGCCCTACAATGAGCAGTTCTTA.

The CDR3 bases are TGTGCCAGCAGCCCTTACTCAGGTGGGGGGGGCAGGTACAACACTGAAGCTTTCTTT. Translating gives CASSPYSGGGGRYNTEAFF. The rearrangement joins TRBV9 to TRBJ1-1, with a tentative D call TRBD1 (6 bases). Germline V gives CDR1 SGDLS, CDR2 YYNGEE. The length of the CDR3 is 19 residues. V was pared by 4 bases and J by 2 bases, with 27 bases between.

The CDR3 loop is CASSQTSGQTYEQYF. In DNA, the CDR3 is TGTGCCAGCAGTCAGACTAGCGGCCAGACCTACGAGCAGTACTTC. The V gene is TRBV6-5, the J gene TRBJ2-7; 9 nucleotides match TRBD2. From germline, CDR1 is MNHEY and CDR2 SVGAGI. This CDR3 region has 15 residues. The ends lost 5 bases at V and 2 bases at J; junction bases unmatched: 7.